These 30 T cell receptor beta chains were sequenced from one sample in a study of blood T cell repertoires in COVID-19. Data came from immunoSEQ multiplex PCR; TCRdb stores just in-frame clones and leaves some out. The sample contains roughly 44,000 clones, roughly 90% of which appear only once. The material sequenced was peripheral blood. These receptors were obtained from a man aged 80 or over with acute or convalescent COVID-19.

The V and J genes are TRBV2 and TRBJ2-1; unclear D gene. Germline assignment: CDR1 SNHLY and CDR2 FYNNEI. Deletions cut 7 bases from V and 6 bases from J, with 16 bases between. There are 14 residues in the CDR3. The CDR3 here is CASNLGQVGNEQFF. Written as DNA, the CDR3 is TGTGCCAGCAACCTTGGGCAGGTGGGCAATGAGCAGTTCTTC.

This rearrangement joins TRBV27 to TRBJ1-5; possible D gene TRBD1, 6 bases. V was clipped by 3 bases and J by 0 bases, with 9 bases between them. The CDR3 runs to 15 residues. Germline assignment: CDR1 MNHEY and CDR2 SMNVEV (reference sequence). For the CDR3, the DNA is TGTGCCAGCAGTTTTGCAGGGGATAGCAATCAGCCCCAGCATTTT. Its protein product is CASSFAGDSNQPQHF.

The J gene is TRBJ1-6, the V gene TRBV19; a weak D match, TRBD1 (5 bases). The V gene lost 7 bases and the J gene lost 7 bases, with 14 bases spanning the gap. Germline V gene sequence: CDR1 LNHDA, CDR2 SQIVND (reference sequence). This CDR3 contains 14 residues. The CDR3 protein is CASTGAGNNSPLHF. In DNA, the CDR3 is TGTGCCAGTACCGGAGCAGGGAACAATTCACCCCTCCACTTT.

The V and J genes are TRBV6-5 and TRBJ1-3; 7 bases match TRBD1. J lost 2 bases, V lost 6 bases, and 7 bases had no gene match. The CDR3 is made up of 15 amino acids. Germline CDR1 reads MNHEY; CDR2 reads SVGAGI. CDR3 sequence (DNA): TGTGCCAGCAGACGCCAGGGGGTCACTGGAAACACCATATATTTT. Its translation: CASRRQGVTGNTIYF.

The rearrangement uses TRBV14 and TRBJ2-7; D is perhaps TRBD2 (5 bases). Germline V gene data show CDR1 as SGHDN and CDR2 as FVKESK. The CDR3 runs to 18 residues. V was cut by 4 bases and J by 4 bases, with 26 bases left in between. The CDR3 coding sequence is TGTGCCAGCAGCCCCGGAGGTTCTTGGCTGAGTTTAAAATACGAGCAGTACTTC. It translates to CASSPGGSWLSLKYEQYF.

The chain combines TRBV5-1 with TRBJ2-2, with D possibly being TRBD1 (6 bases). CDR3 length: 14 amino acids. Trimming removed 0 bases at V and 7 bases at J, with 10 bases between. In germline, CDR1 is SGHRS, CDR2 YFSETQ. CDR3 loop: CASSLGQGIGELFF. The CDR3 DNA is TGCGCCAGCAGCTTGGGGCAGGGGATCGGGGAGCTGTTTTTT.

The genes are TRBV29-1 and TRBJ1-2; 7 positions match TRBD1. The CDR3 sequence is 13 residues long. Unmatched junction bases numbered 9, after V lost 7 bases and J lost 4 bases. CDR1 SQVTM and CDR2 ANQGSEA come from the germline V gene. The CDR3: CSADRDSVYGYTF. CDR3 DNA: TGCAGCGCCGATCGGGACAGCGTCTATGGCTACACCTTC.

The V and J genes are TRBV4-1 and TRBJ1-2; TRBD1 agrees at 8 bases. Trimming cost V 1 base and J 7 bases; bases outside gene matches: 5. Germline V lookup: CDR1 MGHRA, CDR2 YSYEKL. CDR3 size: 14 residues. The chain's CDR3 is CASSQVGQGIGYTF. The CDR3 DNA is TGCGCCAGCAGCCAAGTCGGACAGGGTATTGGCTACACCTTC.

This clone was counted between two and nine times. The chain carries TRBV7-3 and TRBJ1-1; no clear D. CDR3 size: 14 residues. Between the trimmed V and J ends, which lost 7 bases and 1 base, there was a span of 13 bases. CDR1 and CDR2 from the germline V gene are SGHTA and FQGTGA. In DNA form, the CDR3 reads TGTGCCAGCACCTACGCGGGCAGGAACACTGAAGCTTTCTTT. It yields the protein CASTYAGRNTEAFF. Drawing the rest from reference TRBV7-3 and TRBJ1-1, the complete variable domain is GAGVSQTPSNKVTEKGKYVELRCDPISGHTALYWYRQSLGQGPEFLIYFQGTGAADDSGLPNDRFFAVRPEGSVSTLKIQRTERGDSAVYLCASTYAGRNTEAFFGQGTRLTVV.

The rearrangement uses TRBV29-1 and TRBJ2-5; no firm D call. The CDR3 contains 12 residues. Germline values: CDR1 SQVTM, CDR2 ANQGSEA. Trimming stripped 4 bases from V and 5 bases from J, with 11 bases between. The CDR3 bases are TGCAGCGTTGCACTCAGCAGGGAGACCCAGTACTTC. It translates to CSVALSRETQYF.

The chain couples TRBV5-1 to TRBJ2-7; weak D call: TRBD1 (5 bases). V lost 2 bases and J 6 bases, leaving 18 bases between the germline ends. The CDR3 spans 15 residues. The germline CDR1 and CDR2 sequences are SGHRS and YFSETQ. Here the CDR3 DNA reads TGCGCCAGCAGCTTACGGACAAGGTCCCCCCGCGAGCAGTACTTC. Translating it yields CASSLRTRSPREQYF. The whole variable domain, remainder taken from reference TRBV5-1 and TRBJ2-7, is KAGVTQTPRYLIKTRGQQVTLSCSPISGHRSVSWYQQTPGQGLQFLFEYFSETQRNKGNFPGRFSGRQFSNSRSEMNVSTLELGDSALYLCASSLRTRSPREQYFGPGTRLTVT.

V usage is TRBV5-1 and J usage is TRBJ1-2; D is unclear. This CDR3 region has 15 residues. Trimming stripped 3 bases from V and 0 bases from J, with 12 bases between. CDR1 and CDR2 (germline): SGHRS, YFSETQ. CDR3 amino acids: CASSSRRESNYGYTF. CDR3 nucleotide sequence: TGCGCCAGCAGCTCCCGTAGGGAGTCTAACTATGGCTACACCTTC.

This sequence joins TRBV11-2 and TRBJ1-1; 7 nucleotides agree with TRBD1. From germline, CDR1 is SGHAT and CDR2 FQNNGV. This CDR3 is built from 14 residues. Trimming at V came to 8 bases and at J to 6 bases, leaving 12 bases not matched to a gene. The CDR3 DNA reads TGTGCCAGCGATTTCGGAGGGGGCGCATCTGAAGCTTTCTTT. It is translated as CASDFGGGASEAFF.

The chain has TRBV6-5 and TRBJ1-4; perhaps TRBD1 as D (6 bases). This CDR3 region has 15 residues. Trimming left V 7 bases short and J 0 bases short, with 12 bases between. Germline V CDR1 and CDR2: MNHEY, SVGAGI. The CDR3 DNA sequence: TGTGCCAGCACCGGACAGCTTTCAACTAATGAAAAACTGTTTTTT. Protein: CASTGQLSTNEKLFF.

V and J are TRBV23-1 and TRBJ2-5; TRBD2 matches at 12 bases. TRBV23-1 is identified as an open reading frame with a role that is uncertain. V lost 2 bases, J lost 2 bases, and 15 bases stayed unmatched. The CDR3 is made up of 20 amino acids. The CDR3 nucleotides read TGCGCCAGCAGTCAAAGACCGACTAGCGGGGGCCGTAAGGGACAAGAGACCCAGTACTTC. Its translation: CASSQRPTSGGRKGQETQYF.

This clone has a handful of counts. DNA for the CDR3: TGTGCCAGCAGCCCCCGGACAGGGGGCCTCTATGGCTACACCTTC. This gives the protein CASSPRTGGLYGYTF. The rearrangement joins TRBV5-4 to TRBJ1-2, with 11 bases identical to TRBD1. CDR3 size: 15 residues. The germline gives CDR1 SGHNT, CDR2 YYREEE (reference sequence). V lost 4 bases to trimming and J lost 4 bases; unmatched junction nucleotides: 6.

The V gene is TRBV5-1, the J gene TRBJ2-5; 7 positions match TRBD1. V was clipped by 4 bases and J by 4 bases; unmatched bases: 7. Germline V CDR1 and CDR2: SGHRS, YFSETQ. The CDR3 runs to 14 residues. The DNA for the CDR3 is TGCGCCAGCAGCCCAACAGGGGCCGGAGAGACCCAGTACTTC. Protein: CASSPTGAGETQYF. Full variable domain (remainder filled in from reference TRBV5-1 and TRBJ2-5): KAGVTQTPRYLIKTRGQQVTLSCSPISGHRSVSWYQQTPGQGLQFLFEYFSETQRNKGNFPGRFSGRQFSNSRSEMNVSTLELGDSALYLCASSPTGAGETQYFGPGTRLLVL.

V gene TRBV19 combines with J gene TRBJ1-5; 8 bases match TRBD1. CDR1 LNHDA and CDR2 SQIVND come from the germline V gene (reference sequence). This CDR3 is built from 17 residues. V gave up 1 base and J gave up 0 bases; unmatched junction bases: 5. The DNA for the CDR3 is TGTGCCAGTAGTATAGGGGGACAGGTCTATAGCAATCAGCCCCAGCATTTT. Encoded protein: CASSIGGQVYSNQPQHF.

The rearrangement joins TRBV18 to TRBJ1-2; D is ambiguous. V lost 3 bases and J 5 bases, leaving 19 bases between the germline ends. This CDR3 contains 16 residues. In germline, CDR1 is KGHSH, CDR2 LQKENI. Written as DNA, the CDR3 is TGTGCCAGCTCACCGTCCCCAGTCTCGGGGTGGTATGGCTACACCTTC. It specifies CASSPSPVSGWYGYTF.

This clone was observed a single time. The chain carries TRBV27 and TRBJ1-5, with 8 bases aligning to TRBD1. J was trimmed by 5 bases and V by 5 bases; bases with no gene match: 11. Germline V gives CDR1 MNHEY, CDR2 SMNVEV (reference sequence). The CDR3 sequence is 16 residues long. In DNA form, the CDR3 reads TGTGCCAGCAGTCCTGGTTTACAGGGGGTTTATCAGCCCCAGCATTTT. It codes for CASSPGLQGVYQPQHF.

V and J are TRBV2 and TRBJ1-6; TRBD1 is a possible D gene (5 bases). This CDR3 has 14 amino acids. The germline CDR1 and CDR2 sequences are SNHLY and FYNNEI. Between the trimmed V and J ends, which lost 8 bases and 4 bases, there was a span of 12 bases. The CDR3 spells CASGNRGYNSPLHF. The CDR3 nucleotides read TGTGCCAGCGGCAACCGGGGGTATAATTCACCCCTCCACTTT.

DNA for the CDR3: TGTGCCAGCAGCCAAGTCCCCGCCCTAGCGGGGGGGATCAATGAGCAGTTCTTC. Its protein is CASSQVPALAGGINEQFF. V is TRBV3-1 (or the pseudogene TRBV3-2) and J is TRBJ2-1, with TRBD2 matching over 12 bases. V shed 1 base, J shed 6 bases, and the junction held 10 bases outside the gene matches. The CDR3 is 18 amino acids. Germline CDR1 LGHDT, CDR2 YNNKEL (reference sequence).

The V call is TRBV7-6, the J call TRBJ2-2; weak D call: TRBD1 (6 bases). CDR1 and CDR2 (germline): SGHVS, FNYEAQ. Trimming removed 5 bases from V and 5 bases from J, with 15 bases in between. CDR3 length: 15 amino acids. The CDR3 nucleotides are TGTGCCAGCAGCCGGGACAAAACTAGGACCGGGGAGCTGTTTTTT. Encoded protein: CASSRDKTRTGELFF.

This sequence joins TRBV24-1 and TRBJ2-3; TRBD2 might be the D (7 bases). V lost 7 bases and J 0 bases, leaving 22 bases between the germline ends. The CDR3 spans 18 residues. The germline gives CDR1 KGHDR, CDR2 SFDVKD. CDR3 coding DNA: TGTGCCACCAGCAGAACTAGGGGGGGGTCTCGTAGCACAGATACGCAGTATTTT. Residues: CATSRTRGGSRSTDTQYF.

This chain connects TRBV6-1 to TRBJ2-1; TRBD2 matches 7 bases. The CDR3 extends over 16 amino acids. J was trimmed by 3 bases and V by 3 bases; bases with no gene match: 8. Germline V gene lookup returns CDR1 MNHNS and CDR2 SASEGT. CDR3 protein: CASSDTWRGFYNEQFF. The CDR3 DNA sequence: TGTGCCAGCAGTGACACCTGGCGGGGGTTCTACAATGAGCAGTTCTTC.

The V gene is TRBV19, the J gene TRBJ1-1; TRBD1 matches 12 bases. The germline V gene encodes CDR1 LNHDA and CDR2 SQIVND (reference sequence). CDR3 length: 18 residues. With 6 bases clipped from V and 1 base from J, the junction kept 12 bases outside the gene matches. The CDR3 bases are TGTGCCAGTAGCAGTATATGGGACAGGGGGCGCAGGAACACTGAAGCTTTCTTT. Translating it yields CASSSIWDRGRRNTEAFF.

The rearrangement uses TRBV5-1 and TRBJ2-2; the match to TRBD1 covers 7 bases. The germline V gene encodes CDR1 SGHRS and CDR2 YFSETQ. This CDR3 spans 17 amino acids. The V and J ends lost 3 bases and 7 bases, in that order; junction bases with no gene match: 15. The DNA for the CDR3 is TGCGCCAGCAGCTCCCAATCCCCAGGGGGTTCGGGCGGGGAGCTGTTTTTT. Protein sequence: CASSSQSPGGSGGELFF.

The V gene is TRBV7-9, the J gene TRBJ1-6, with TRBD1 matching 7 bases. Per germline, CDR1 SEHNR and CDR2 FQNEAQ (reference sequence). V gave up 5 bases and J gave up 5 bases; unmatched junction bases: 3. CDR3 length: 14 amino acids. CDR3: CASSRGQDNSPLHF. The DNA for the CDR3 is TGTGCCAGCAGCAGAGGACAGGATAATTCACCCCTCCACTTT.

V usage is TRBV24-1 and J usage is TRBJ1-5, with 7 bases fitting TRBD1. CDR1 and CDR2 from the germline V gene are KGHDR and SFDVKD. J lost 2 bases, V lost 4 bases, and 13 bases had no gene match. This CDR3 spans 18 amino acids. CDR3 sequence: CATSDPDREVVRNQPQHF. The CDR3 DNA sequence: TGTGCCACCAGTGACCCCGACAGGGAAGTTGTACGCAATCAGCCCCAGCATTTT.

The chain recombines TRBV3-1 (or the pseudogene TRBV3-2) with TRBJ2-5, with D possibly TRBD1 on 6 matching bases. The CDR3 contains 17 residues. V gave up 1 base and J gave up 1 base, with 16 bases separating them. Germline lookup yields CDR1 LGHDT and CDR2 YNNKEL (reference sequence). CDR3 residues: CASSQALLDSGQETQYF. In nucleotides, the CDR3 is TGTGCCAGCAGCCAAGCCCTCCTGGACAGTGGCCAAGAGACCCAGTACTTC.